Given below is one TCR beta chain in context. Its matching antigen is unknown. These data come from a study of T cells expressing NK-cell markers. The wider study: HCMV seropositivity marked seven of the eight sequenced donors; one was seronegative. Study findings and constraints: Among four donors, these clonotypes also ranked first in the CD3+CD56-NKG2C+ fraction.

TCR beta cDNA was generated via 5'RACE template switching incorporating UMIs. From the 5' RACE reads, TCRdb lists one entry per CDR3 protein and no DNA. The repertoire table contains about 180,000 distinct CDR3 sequences. This CDR3 is built from 15 residues. Germline lookup yields CDR1 SGHRS and CDR2 YFSETQ. Sequenced input: blood T cells: a sorted CD56 or NKG2C T cell subset, CD4+ or CD8+ T cells, or bulk PBMC T cells (not recorded which). The receptor comes from a woman aged 18-70 years in good health. This chain links TRBV5-1 with TRBJ2-5; TCRdb returns TRBD1, unconfirmable since there is no DNA. The CDR3 sequence: CASSLVGGGSETQYF.